The clone carrying this TCR beta chain was counted at least ten times. Antigen specificity is unknown. V gave up 0 bases and J gave up 0 bases, with 9 bases separating them. Per germline, CDR1 SGHAT and CDR2 FQNNGV. CDR3 size: 15 residues. Having ophthalmopathy, the donors showed moderate-to-severe activity, CAS ≥3 and NOSPECS ≥4, with disease lasting under 3 months. PBMCs originated in around 11 ml of fresh peripheral blood. Researchers took RNA transcripts and amplified TCR beta CDR3 regions from them. First-round RT-PCR with HTBI primers preceded a second-round multiplex PCR. Each CDR3 protein is one row after TCRdb ran MiXCR on the multiplex PCR reads. This table has about 220,000 distinct CDR3 sequences, 20% to 25% appearing once. This specimen comes from a study of Graves' ophthalmopathy and Graves' hyperthyroidism. General study points: Thyroid clonotypes that were expanded above 0.001 frequency mostly also appeared in blood.

This chain joins TRBV11-2 and TRBJ2-7; no clear D gene. This TCR was sampled from a woman in her fifties or sixties with Graves' ophthalmopathy. The sample taken for sequencing was peripheral blood. CDR3 amino acids: CASSLDWGGSYEQYF. The CDR3 DNA reads as TGTGCCAGCAGCTTAGATTGGGGTGGCTCCTACGAGCAGTACTTC. The complete variable domain, with remaining parts taken from reference TRBV11-2 and TRBJ2-7, reads EAGVAQSPRYKIIEKRQSVAFWCNPISGHATLYWYQQILGQGPKLLIQFQNNGVVDDSQLPKDRFSAERLKGVDSTLKIQPAKLEDSAVYLCASSLDWGGSYEQYFGPGTRLTVT.